This T cell receptor beta chain was retrieved from a study of T cells in Graves' hyperthyroidism and ophthalmopathy. It was RNA transcripts that yielded the amplified TCR beta CDR3 regions. HTBI primers were the set used in a first-round RT-PCR of the TCR CDR3. TCRdb redid the calling of the multiplex PCR reads with MiXCR, one entry per CDR3 protein. This sample has a few hundred thousand distinct CDR3 sequences, with around an eighth found just once. This clonotype was seen a few times. A much larger clonotype is one base distant, so this may be a read error. This CDR3 is built from 14 residues. In germline, CDR1 is ENHRY, CDR2 SYGVKD.

The chain has TRBV10-3 and TRBJ1-5; 7 nucleotides align to TRBD1. Source material: blood. This TCR was recovered from a man aged 25-40 years with Graves' hyperthyroidism that later progressed to Graves' ophthalmopathy. The CDR3 protein is CAISGTGVNQPLHF. DNA of the CDR3: TGTGCCATCAGTGGGACAGGCGTCAATCAGCCCCTGCATTTT.